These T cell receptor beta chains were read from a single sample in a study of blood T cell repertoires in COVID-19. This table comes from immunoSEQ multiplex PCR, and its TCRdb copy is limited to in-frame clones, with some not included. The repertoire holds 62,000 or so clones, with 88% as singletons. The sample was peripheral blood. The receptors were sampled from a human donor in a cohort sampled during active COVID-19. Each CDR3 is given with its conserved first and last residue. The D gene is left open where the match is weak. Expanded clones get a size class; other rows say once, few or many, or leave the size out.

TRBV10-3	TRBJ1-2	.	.	CAISGQALGNYGYTF	TGTGCCATCAGTGGACAGGCCTTGGGGAACTATGGCTACACCTTC
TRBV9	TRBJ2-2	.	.	CASSVDTGGELFF	TGTGCCAGCAGCGTAGACACAGGAGGGGAGCTGTTTTTT
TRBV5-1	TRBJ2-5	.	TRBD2	CASSYRTSGAKETQYF	TGCGCCAGCAGCTATCGTACTAGCGGGGCCAAAGAGACCCAGTACTTC
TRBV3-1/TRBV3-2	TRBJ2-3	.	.	CASSQEWLPTDTQYF	TGTGCCAGCAGCCAAGAATGGCTCCCCACAGATACGCAGTATTTT
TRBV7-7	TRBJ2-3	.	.	CASSLGGLGTDTQYF	TGTGCTAGCAGCTTGGGGGGGCTCGGCACAGATACGCAGTATTTT
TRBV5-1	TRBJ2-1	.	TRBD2	CASSFPRGSGNEQFF	TGCGCCAGCAGCTTTCCGCGCGGGAGTGGGAATGAGCAGTTCTTC
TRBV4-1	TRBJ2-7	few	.	CASSQGYRASYEQYF	TGCGCCAGCAGCCAAGGGTACAGGGCTTCCTACGAGCAGTACTTC
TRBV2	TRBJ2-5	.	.	CASIQAGETQYF	TGTGCCAGCATACAAGCGGGAGAGACCCAGTACTTC
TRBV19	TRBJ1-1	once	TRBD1	CASSRQGYTEAFF	TGTGCCAGTAGTAGACAGGGGTACACTGAAGCTTTCTTT
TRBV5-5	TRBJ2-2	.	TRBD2	CASSFWGGLRGTGELFF	TGTGCCAGCAGCTTCTGGGGGGGACTTCGAGGCACCGGGGAGCTGTTTTTT
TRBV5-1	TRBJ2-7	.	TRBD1	CASSVNPVGTGGLEQYF	TGCGCCAGCAGCGTGAATCCGGTAGGGACAGGGGGACTCGAGCAGTACTTC
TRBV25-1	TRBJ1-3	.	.	CASSDDRWLGRNTIYF	TGTGCCAGCAGTGATGACAGATGGTTGGGCAGAAACACCATATATTTT
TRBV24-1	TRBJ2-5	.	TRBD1	CATSDAGQGKETQYF	TGTGCCACCAGTGATGCTGGACAGGGAAAAGAGACCCAGTACTTC
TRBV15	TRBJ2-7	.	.	CATSREGSGAREQYF	TGTGCCACCAGCAGAGAAGGTAGTGGGGCCCGCGAGCAGTACTTC
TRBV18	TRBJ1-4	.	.	CASSAPEQAGEKLFF	TGTGCCAGCTCAGCCCCTGAACAGGCAGGCGAAAAACTGTTTTTT
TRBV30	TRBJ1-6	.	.	CAWSRGGEQGDSPLHF	TGTGCCTGGAGTCGCGGTGGGGAACAGGGTGATTCACCCCTCCACTTT
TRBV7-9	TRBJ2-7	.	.	CASSQTLGQGNHEQYF	TGTGCCAGCAGCCAAACCCTCGGCCAGGGGAACCACGAGCAGTACTTC
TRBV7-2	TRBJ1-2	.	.	CASSFSKGVGGYTF	TGTGCCAGCAGCTTCAGTAAGGGGGTAGGAGGCTACACCTTC
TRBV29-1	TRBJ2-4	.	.	CSVGPGLAKNIQYF	TGCAGCGTTGGTCCGGGACTAGCCAAAAACATTCAGTACTTC
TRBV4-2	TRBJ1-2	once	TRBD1	CASSLQGAYGYTF	TGTGCCAGCAGCCTCCAGGGGGCATATGGCTACACCTTC
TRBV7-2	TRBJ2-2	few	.	CASSLRANGELFF	TGTGCCAGCAGCTTGAGGGCTAACGGGGAGCTGTTTTTT
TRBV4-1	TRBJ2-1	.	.	CASSQDLTLSEQFF	TGCGCCAGCAGCCAAGATCTCACCCTCAGTGAGCAGTTCTTC
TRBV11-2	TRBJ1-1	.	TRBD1	CASSLDGDSRRGSFF	TGTGCCAGCAGCTTAGATGGGGACAGCCGGCGCGGATCTTTCTTT
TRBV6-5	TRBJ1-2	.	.	CASSYRGYYGYTF	TGTGCCAGCAGTTACCGGGGTTACTATGGCTACACCTTC
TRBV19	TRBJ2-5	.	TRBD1	CASSPDRVNGETQYF	TGTGCCAGTAGCCCTGACAGGGTGAACGGGGAGACCCAGTACTTC
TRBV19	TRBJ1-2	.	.	CASSTLSQGQLTYGYTF	TGTGCCAGTAGCACTCTTTCACAGGGACAACTAACCTATGGCTACACCTTC
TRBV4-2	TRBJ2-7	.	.	CASSQGSPVPEQYF	TGTGCCAGCAGCCAAGGTTCCCCGGTCCCCGAGCAGTACTTC
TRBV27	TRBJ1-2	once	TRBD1	CASSLFGTGLNGYTF	TGTGCCAGCAGTTTATTCGGGACAGGGTTAAATGGCTACACCTTC
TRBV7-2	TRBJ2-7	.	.	CASSDSVGPRAQYF	TGTGCCAGCAGCGATAGCGTGGGCCCTAGGGCGCAGTACTTC